The present entry profiles one T cell receptor (beta chain) with its context. The data were produced by immunoSEQ multiplex PCR, yet TCRdb's version contains in-frame clones alone and is incomplete. The sample records roughly 410,000 clones, 89% being singletons. This record belongs to a study of blood T cell repertoires in COVID-19. CDR3 size: 13 residues. The germline gives CDR1 MDHEN, CDR2 SYDVKM. The V segment lost 4 bases and the J segment 4 bases; nucleotides outside the gene matches: 3. The sequence derives from a woman aged 40 to 50 with COVID-19, enrolled during active disease. The chain carries TRBV28 and TRBJ1-2; 7 bases are a match to TRBD1. Input material: peripheral blood. The CDR3 DNA follows: TGTGCCAGCAGTTCGACAGGGATCTATGGCTACACCTTC. Protein product: CASSSTGIYGYTF.